The entry below gives a single T cell receptor (beta chain) sequence along with its context. A much larger clone is a single base away; this may be a read error. CDR3 length equals 13 residues. CDR1 and CDR2 (germline): SGHTA, FQGNSA. The data are from a study of blood T cells in healthy people across ages. A sample-barcoded 5' primer and a J-beta primer mix were used in a second PCR of roughly 6 to 11 cycles. MiXCR, applied by TCRdb to the 5' RACE reads, yields one record per CDR3 protein. The sample lists 750,000 to 950,000 distinct CDR3 sequences, about 28% seen once, with 10% to 13% in the top ten. Isolated PBMCs totaled at least 6.5 million in each sample. The same sample was also studied in work on T cells of mothers and their children.

The sequenced sample was blood. V and J are TRBV7-2 and TRBJ2-7, with D perhaps TRBD1 (5 bases). The TCR sequence derives from a woman aged 40 to 50 in good health. The CDR3 here is CASSSDISYGQYF. DNA of the CDR3: TGTGCCAGCAGCTCGGACATATCCTACGGGCAGTACTTC. Looking up the rest from reference TRBV7-2 and TRBJ2-7 gives the full variable domain: GAGVSQSPSNKVTEKGKDVELRCDPISGHTALYWYRQSLGQGLEFLIYFQGNSAPDKSGLPSDRFSAERTGGSVSTLTIQRTQQEDSAVYLCASSSDISYGQYFGPGTRLTVT.